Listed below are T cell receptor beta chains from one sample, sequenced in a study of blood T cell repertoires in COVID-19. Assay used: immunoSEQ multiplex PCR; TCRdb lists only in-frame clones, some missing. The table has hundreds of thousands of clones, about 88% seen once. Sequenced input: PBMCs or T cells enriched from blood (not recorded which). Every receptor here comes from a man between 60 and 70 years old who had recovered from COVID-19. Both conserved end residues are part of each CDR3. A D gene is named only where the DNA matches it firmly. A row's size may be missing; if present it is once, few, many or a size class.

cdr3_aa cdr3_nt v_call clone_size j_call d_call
CASSYRSNSVQETQYF TGTGCCAGCAGCTACAGGTCGAACAGCGTACAAGAGACCCAGTACTTC TRBV11-2 - TRBJ2-5 -
CASSQETGPNYGYTF TGTGCCAGCAGCCAAGAGACAGGCCCTAACTATGGCTACACCTTC TRBV4-2 - TRBJ1-2 -
CASSTSGSANEQFF TGTGCCAGCAGTACTAGCGGGAGTGCGAATGAGCAGTTCTTC TRBV7-3 - TRBJ2-1 TRBD2
CASSFWEGTNEKLFF TGTGCCAGCAGCTTCTGGGAGGGGACTAATGAAAAACTGTTTTTT TRBV7-9 - TRBJ1-4 -
CASSLPTGGDTEAFF TGTGCCAGCAGCCTCCCGACAGGGGGAGATACTGAAGCTTTCTTT TRBV11-3 - TRBJ1-1 TRBD1
CASGAGLAEAFF TGTGCCAGCGGAGCGGGGCTCGCTGAAGCTTTCTTT TRBV6-5 - TRBJ1-1 -
CASRPGQPTGADTQYF TGTGCCAGCAGGCCGGGACAGCCAACGGGAGCAGATACGCAGTATTTT TRBV2 - TRBJ2-3 -
CASSLDRLGPGELFF TGTGCCAGCAGCTTGGACAGGTTGGGACCCGGGGAGCTGTTTTTT TRBV6-5 - TRBJ2-2 TRBD1
CASGGFSGNTIYF TGTGCCAGTGGGGGCTTCTCTGGAAACACCATATATTTT TRBV19 few TRBJ1-3 -
CASSTVNTEAFF TGTGCCAGCAGCACGGTGAACACTGAAGCTTTCTTT TRBV6-5 - TRBJ1-1 -
CASSLIPTDNEKLFF TGTGCCAGCAGCTTAATACCGACAGACAATGAAAAACTGTTTTTT TRBV7-9 - TRBJ1-4 -
CASSQVDGYEQYF TGTGCCAGCAGCCAAGTCGACGGGTACGAGCAGTACTTC TRBV3-1/TRBV3-2 - TRBJ2-7 -
CASSYQGVWYTEAFF TGTGCCAGCAGTTACCAGGGGGTGTGGTACACTGAAGCTTTCTTT TRBV28 once TRBJ1-1 TRBD1
CASSLQGYTEAFF TGCGCCAGCAGCTTACAGGGTTACACTGAAGCTTTCTTT TRBV5-1 - TRBJ1-1 -
CASSLGFTGTGELFF TGTGCCAGCAGCTTAGGGTTTACGGGGACCGGGGAGCTGTTTTTT TRBV7-2 - TRBJ2-2 -
CASRLGGRWSGNTIYF TGTGCCAGCCGTCTAGGGGGTCGCTGGTCTGGAAACACCATATATTTT TRBV2 - TRBJ1-3 -
CAISEGGHGLTGELFF TGTGCCATCAGTGAGGGGGGACACGGGCTTACCGGGGAGCTGTTTTTT TRBV10-3 few TRBJ2-2 -
CASSSYYEQYF TGTGCCAGCAGCTCCTACTACGAGCAGTACTTC TRBV11-2 - TRBJ2-7 -
CASSGGQNYGYTF TGTGCCAGCAGCGGGGGACAGAACTATGGCTACACCTTC TRBV7-2 - TRBJ1-2 TRBD1
CSIFVRARGNGYTF TGCAGCATTTTTGTGAGGGCCCGCGGCAACGGCTACACCTTC TRBV29-1 - TRBJ1-2 -
CASSVAWRAGVREQYF TGTGCCAGCAGCGTAGCTTGGCGAGCGGGAGTCCGCGAGCAGTACTTC TRBV9 - TRBJ2-7 TRBD2
CASSLLTGYEQYF TGTGCCAGCAGCCTCCTGACTGGCTACGAGCAGTACTTC TRBV7-9 - TRBJ2-7 -
CASYRTSGTHNEQFF TGCGCCAGCTATCGGACTAGCGGGACTCACAATGAGCAGTTCTTC TRBV5-1 - TRBJ2-1 TRBD2
CASSHTGSNTEAFF TGCGCCAGCAGCCATACAGGGTCGAACACTGAAGCTTTCTTT TRBV4-3 - TRBJ1-1 -
CASSTFGGAFNYGYTF TGCGCCAGCAGCACCTTTGGCGGGGCCTTTAACTATGGCTACACCTTC TRBV5-1 - TRBJ1-2 -
CASSRGGGELFF TGTGCCAGCAGTCGGGGGGGCGGGGAGCTGTTTTTT TRBV25-1 - TRBJ2-2 TRBD2
CASRLTSTANTEAFF TGTGCCAGTAGACTTACGTCGACAGCGAACACTGAAGCTTTCTTT TRBV19 - TRBJ1-1 -
CASSPRGSGGAYNEQFF TGTGCCAGCAGCCCGAGAGGTAGCGGGGGCGCCTACAATGAGCAGTTCTTC TRBV9 - TRBJ2-1 TRBD2
CASSPGTGGLGEQYF TGTGCCAGTAGTCCGGGGACAGGGGGCCTCGGGGAGCAGTACTTC TRBV19 - TRBJ2-7 TRBD1
CASSHPGGSFNSPLHF TGCGCCAGCAGCCACCCAGGGGGCTCTTTTAATTCACCCCTCCACTTT TRBV4-1 - TRBJ1-6 TRBD1
CASSYVRDRENEKLFF TGTGCCAGCAGTTACGTCCGGGACAGAGAGAATGAAAAACTGTTTTTT TRBV6-5 - TRBJ1-4 TRBD1
CASSEAPGNAGPENTIYF TGTGCCAGCAGTGAAGCGCCGGGGAACGCGGGTCCAGAAAACACCATATATTTT TRBV6-1 - TRBJ1-3 -
CASSLGFRGMETQYF TGTGCCAGCAGCTTAGGATTTCGGGGTATGGAGACCCAGTACTTC TRBV7-9 - TRBJ2-5 -
CAWSVVAGGVGELFF TGTGCCTGGAGTGTGGTAGCGGGAGGGGTCGGGGAGCTGTTTTTT TRBV30 - TRBJ2-2 TRBD2
CSASRDIQNSPLHF TGCAGTGCTAGTCGGGACATCCAGAATTCACCCCTCCACTTT TRBV20-1 - TRBJ1-6 -
CASTLDLWGEKLFF TGTGCCAGCACACTGGACTTGTGGGGTGAAAAACTGTTTTTT TRBV11-2 - TRBJ1-4 -
CASSLEQHYEQYF TGCGCCAGCAGCCTGGAACAACACTACGAGCAGTACTTC TRBV5-1 - TRBJ2-7 -
CASSLGTGLGGYTF TGTGCCAGCTCCCTCGGGACAGGATTGGGAGGCTACACCTTC TRBV5-3 - TRBJ1-2 TRBD1
CASSQGQQEAFF TGTGCCAGCAGCCAGGGACAGCAGGAAGCTTTCTTT TRBV3-1/TRBV3-2 few TRBJ1-1 TRBD1
CASSPDRVGNQPQHF TGCGCCAGCAGCCCCGACAGGGTCGGCAATCAGCCCCAGCATTTT TRBV4-3 - TRBJ1-5 TRBD1
CASSLTGTGNGYTF TGTGCCAGCTCACTTACCGGGACAGGGAACGGCTACACCTTC TRBV18 - TRBJ1-2 TRBD1
CAWSVPGLNQPQHF TGTGCCTGGAGTGTACCTGGGCTCAATCAGCCCCAGCATTTT TRBV30 few TRBJ1-5 -
CSASQGLAFF TGCAGTGCTAGTCAGGGGTTAGCTTTCTTT TRBV20-1 - TRBJ1-1 -
CASSTGRYSNQPQHF TGTGCCAGCAGTACAGGGAGATATAGCAATCAGCCCCAGCATTTT TRBV6-5 once TRBJ1-5 -
CASSRDNGLGYTF TGTGCCAGCAGCCGGGACAACGGTTTAGGCTACACCTTC TRBV5-6 - TRBJ1-2 -
CASRGGVGQPQHF TGTGCCAGCCGTGGGGGGGTAGGACAGCCCCAGCATTTT TRBV12-3/TRBV12-4 - TRBJ1-5 -
CASSPPRREEKLFF TGTGCCAGCAGCCCACCCAGGCGGGAGGAAAAACTGTTTTTT TRBV3-1/TRBV3-2 - TRBJ1-4 -
CASSLTSGYEQYF TGTGCCAGCAGTTTGACTAGCGGGTACGAGCAGTACTTC TRBV27 - TRBJ2-7 TRBD2
CASSEAEGASGELFF TGTGCCAGCAGTGAAGCGGAAGGGGCGAGCGGGGAGCTGTTTTTT TRBV6-1 - TRBJ2-2 -
CAISATGSGYGYTF TGTGCCATCAGCGCGACGGGGTCTGGCTATGGCTACACCTTC TRBV10-3 - TRBJ1-2 -
CASNLAGGRVPEAFF TGTGCCAGCAATTTAGCGGGGGGTAGGGTACCTGAAGCTTTCTTT TRBV28 - TRBJ1-1 -
CASSLHVSGNQPQHF TGTGCCAGCAGCCTCCACGTTAGCGGCAATCAGCCCCAGCATTTT TRBV27 - TRBJ1-5 -
CASSRRFGTSGRGTGELFF TGTGCCAGCAGCAGACGATTCGGGACTAGCGGGAGAGGCACCGGGGAGCTGTTTTTT TRBV3-1/TRBV3-2 - TRBJ2-2 TRBD2